Listed here is a single T cell receptor beta chain. The antigen is undetermined. The data were obtained in a study of human versus mouse CDR3 diversity and MHC coevolution. Study-wide findings and caveats: Human CDR3s averaged more deletions and insertions than mouse CDR3s. Human T cells were selected on six MHC II alleles. Roughly 1.5 million TCR beta clonotypes were estimated for humans, the largest repertoire.

V gave up 1 base and J gave up 1 base; unmatched junction bases: 6. This CDR3 spans 17 amino acids. Germline V CDR1 and CDR2: SGHRS, YFSETQ. Produced via immunoSEQ multiplex PCR; TCRdb's table is partial and in-frame only. The sample holds around 74,000 clones, around 92% seen once. This TCR was sampled from a person aged 25 to 75 in good health. This sequence joins TRBV5-1 and TRBJ2-5; the match to TRBD2 covers 11 bases. Sequenced: naive CD4+ T cells from blood. The subset denotes: CD45RO-negative CD62L-positive naive CD4 T cells. The CDR3 coding sequence is TGCGCCAGCAGCTTGACTAGCGGGGGTCCAACCCAAGAGACCCAGTACTTC. The encoded protein is CASSLTSGGPTQETQYF.